This T cell receptor (beta chain) was identified in a study of cytotoxic CD8 clonotypes in ibrutinib-treated CLL. Produced via immunoSEQ multiplex PCR; TCRdb's table is partial and in-frame only. Of about 300,000 clones in the sample, roughly 76% were seen once. The CDR3 totals 15 residues. CDR1 is LGHNA, CDR2 YSLEER, per germline. Trimming took 1 base from V and 6 from J, leaving 16 bases between them. This receptor was taken from a human donor with chronic lymphocytic leukemia. The sample consisted of PBMCs, taken at disease progression, from a patient treated with ibrutinib. This rearrangement joins TRBV4-3 to TRBJ2-7, with D tentatively TRBD2 (5 bases). CDR3 DNA sequence: TGCGCCAGCAGCCAAGTAAGTAGCGCCCCCGGCGAGCAGTACTTC. The encoded protein is CASSQVSSAPGEQYF.